The present T cell receptor (beta chain) was sequenced within a study of CD8+ T cells in alopecia areata. Trimming left V 0 bases short and J 1 base short, with 10 bases between. Germline V gene lookup returns CDR1 SGDLS and CDR2 YYNGEE. This CDR3 is built from 15 residues. Sequencing templates came from extracted RNA that was reverse transcribed into cDNA. The repertoire was sequenced with immunoSEQ multiplex PCR; TCRdb's copy has only in-frame clones and lacks some. The sample comprises 250,000 or so clones, approximately 61% of which are singletons, and more than 0.95% rests with the top ten. Alopecia areata patients gave lesional scalp punch biopsies and peripheral blood samples.

This TCR came from a human donor with alopecia areata. The sequences come from CD4+ T cells sorted from blood, collected at week 0. The rearrangement links TRBV9 to TRBJ2-5; either TRBD1 or TRBD2 may fit D (5 bases each). The CDR3 region is CASSVGGVAQETQYF. CDR3 DNA sequence: TGTGCCAGCAGCGTAGGAGGGGTGGCCCAAGAGACCCAGTACTTC.